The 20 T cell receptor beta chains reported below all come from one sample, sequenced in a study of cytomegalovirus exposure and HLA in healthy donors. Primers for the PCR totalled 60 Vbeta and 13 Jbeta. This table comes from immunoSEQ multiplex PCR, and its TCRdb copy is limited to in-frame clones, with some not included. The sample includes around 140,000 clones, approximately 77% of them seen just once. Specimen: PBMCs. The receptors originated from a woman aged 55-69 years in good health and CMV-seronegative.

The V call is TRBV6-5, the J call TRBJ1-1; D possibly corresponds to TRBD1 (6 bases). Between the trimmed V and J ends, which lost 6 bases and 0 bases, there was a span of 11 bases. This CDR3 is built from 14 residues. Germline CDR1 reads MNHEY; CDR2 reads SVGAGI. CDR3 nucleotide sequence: TGTGCCAGCAGGAAGGACAGACTGAACACTGAAGCTTTCTTT. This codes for CASRKDRLNTEAFF.

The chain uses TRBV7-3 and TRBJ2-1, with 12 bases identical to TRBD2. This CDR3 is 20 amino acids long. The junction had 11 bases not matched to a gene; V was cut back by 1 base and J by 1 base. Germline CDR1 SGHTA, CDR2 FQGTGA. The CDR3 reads CASSLKSLAGGHRSYNEQFF. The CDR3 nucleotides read TGTGCCAGCAGCTTAAAGAGCCTAGCGGGGGGGCATAGGTCCTACAATGAGCAGTTCTTC.

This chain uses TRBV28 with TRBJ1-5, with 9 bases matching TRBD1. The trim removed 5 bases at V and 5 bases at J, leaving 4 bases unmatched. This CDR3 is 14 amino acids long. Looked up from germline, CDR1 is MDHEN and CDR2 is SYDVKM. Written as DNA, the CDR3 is TGTGCCAGCAGTCCGGGACAGGGTCATCAGCCCCAGCATTTT. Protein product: CASSPGQGHQPQHF.

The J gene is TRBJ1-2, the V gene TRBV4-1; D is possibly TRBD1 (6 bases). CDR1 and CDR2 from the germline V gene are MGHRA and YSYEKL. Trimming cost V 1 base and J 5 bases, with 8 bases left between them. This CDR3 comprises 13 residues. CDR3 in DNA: TGCGCCAGCAGCCAAGTCGGACAGTATGGCTACACCTTC. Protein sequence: CASSQVGQYGYTF.

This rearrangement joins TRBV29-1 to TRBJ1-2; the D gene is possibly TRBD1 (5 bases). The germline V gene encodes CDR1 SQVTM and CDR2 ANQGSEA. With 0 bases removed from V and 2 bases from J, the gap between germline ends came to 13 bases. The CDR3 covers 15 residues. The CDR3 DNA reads TGCAGCGTTGAAGATCGAGGGGCGGGGAACTATGGCTACACCTTC. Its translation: CSVEDRGAGNYGYTF.

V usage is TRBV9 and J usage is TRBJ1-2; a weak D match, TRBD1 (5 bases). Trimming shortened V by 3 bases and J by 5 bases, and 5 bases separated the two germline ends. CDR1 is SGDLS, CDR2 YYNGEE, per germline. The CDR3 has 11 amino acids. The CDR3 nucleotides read TGTGCCAGCAGCGGACAGTATGGCTACACCTTC. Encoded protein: CASSGQYGYTF.

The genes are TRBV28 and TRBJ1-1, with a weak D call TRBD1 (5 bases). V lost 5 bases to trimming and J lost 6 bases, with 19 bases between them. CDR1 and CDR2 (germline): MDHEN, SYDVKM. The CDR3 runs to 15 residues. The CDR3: CASSPGGANTPEAFF. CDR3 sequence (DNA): TGTGCCAGCAGTCCGGGTGGGGCTAACACTCCTGAAGCTTTCTTT.

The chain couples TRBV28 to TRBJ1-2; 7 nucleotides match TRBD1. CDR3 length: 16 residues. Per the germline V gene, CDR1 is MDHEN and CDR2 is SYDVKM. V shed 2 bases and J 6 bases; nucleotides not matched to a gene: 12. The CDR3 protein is CASSLGNRGHRNGYTF. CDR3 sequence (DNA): TGTGCCAGCAGTTTAGGGAACAGGGGCCATCGAAATGGCTACACCTTC.

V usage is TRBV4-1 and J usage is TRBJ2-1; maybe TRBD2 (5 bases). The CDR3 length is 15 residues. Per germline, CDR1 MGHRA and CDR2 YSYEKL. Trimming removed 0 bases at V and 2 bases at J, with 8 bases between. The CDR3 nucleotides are TGCGCCAGCAGCCAAGACTCGGGAACCTACAATGAGCAGTTCTTC. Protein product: CASSQDSGTYNEQFF.

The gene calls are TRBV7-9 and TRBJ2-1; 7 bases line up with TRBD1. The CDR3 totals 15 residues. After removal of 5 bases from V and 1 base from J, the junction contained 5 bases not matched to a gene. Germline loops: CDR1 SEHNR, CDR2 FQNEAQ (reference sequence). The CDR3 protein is CASSHDRASYNEQFF. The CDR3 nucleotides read TGTGCCAGCAGCCACGACAGGGCATCCTACAATGAGCAGTTCTTC.

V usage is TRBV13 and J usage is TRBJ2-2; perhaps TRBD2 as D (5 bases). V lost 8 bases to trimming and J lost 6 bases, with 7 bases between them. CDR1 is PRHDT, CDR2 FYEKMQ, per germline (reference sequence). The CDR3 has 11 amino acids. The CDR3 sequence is CASGGSGELFF. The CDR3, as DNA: TGTGCCAGCGGAGGTTCCGGGGAGCTGTTTTTT. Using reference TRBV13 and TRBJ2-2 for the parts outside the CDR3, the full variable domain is AAGVIQSPRHLIKEKRETATLKCYPIPRHDTVYWYQQGPGQDPQFLISFYEKMQSDKGSIPDRFSAQQFSDYHSELNMSSLELGDSALYFCASGGSGELFFGEGSRLTVL.

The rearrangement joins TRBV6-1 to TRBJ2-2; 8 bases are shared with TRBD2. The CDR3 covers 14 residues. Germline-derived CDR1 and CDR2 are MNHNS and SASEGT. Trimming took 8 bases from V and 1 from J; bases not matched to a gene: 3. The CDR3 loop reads CASGAGGNTGELFF. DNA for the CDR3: TGTGCCAGCGGGGCGGGGGGGAACACCGGGGAGCTGTTTTTT.

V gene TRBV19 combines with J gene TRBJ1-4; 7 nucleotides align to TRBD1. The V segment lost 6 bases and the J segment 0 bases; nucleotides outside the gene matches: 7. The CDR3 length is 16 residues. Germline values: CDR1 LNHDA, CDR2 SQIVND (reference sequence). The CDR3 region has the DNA TGTGCCAGTAGGGGATCAGGGGGTGCAACTAATGAAAAACTGTTTTTT. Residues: CASRGSGGATNEKLFF.

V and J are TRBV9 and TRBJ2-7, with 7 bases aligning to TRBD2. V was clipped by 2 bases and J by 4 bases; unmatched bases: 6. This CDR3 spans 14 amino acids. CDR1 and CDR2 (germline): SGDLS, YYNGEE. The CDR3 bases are TGTGCCAGCAGCGTGGTAGAGCGGGGATACGAGCAGTACTTC. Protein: CASSVVERGYEQYF.

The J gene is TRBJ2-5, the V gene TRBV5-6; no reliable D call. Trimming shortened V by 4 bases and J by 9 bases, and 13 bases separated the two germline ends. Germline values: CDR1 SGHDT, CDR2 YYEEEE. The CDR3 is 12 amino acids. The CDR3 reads CASSPPIGAQYF. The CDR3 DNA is TGTGCCAGCAGCCCCCCCATCGGAGCCCAGTACTTC.

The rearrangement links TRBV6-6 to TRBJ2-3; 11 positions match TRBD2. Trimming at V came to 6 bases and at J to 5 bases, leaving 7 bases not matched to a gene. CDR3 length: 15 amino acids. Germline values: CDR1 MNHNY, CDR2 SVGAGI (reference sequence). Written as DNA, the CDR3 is TGTGCCAGCAGGGATAGCGGGGGGGCCTTAGATACGCAGTATTTT. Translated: CASRDSGGALDTQYF.

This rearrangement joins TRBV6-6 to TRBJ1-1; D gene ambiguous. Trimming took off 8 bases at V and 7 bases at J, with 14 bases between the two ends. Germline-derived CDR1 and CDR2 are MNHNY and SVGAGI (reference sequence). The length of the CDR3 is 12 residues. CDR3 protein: CASGPLAGEAFF. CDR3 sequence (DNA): TGTGCCAGCGGCCCGCTCGCGGGTGAAGCTTTCTTT.

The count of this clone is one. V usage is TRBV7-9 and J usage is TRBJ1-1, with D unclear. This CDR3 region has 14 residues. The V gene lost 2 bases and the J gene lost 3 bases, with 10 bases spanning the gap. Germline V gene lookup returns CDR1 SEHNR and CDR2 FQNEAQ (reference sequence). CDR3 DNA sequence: TGTGCCAGCAGCTTAAGCCAGAGGTACACTGAAGCTTTCTTT. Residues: CASSLSQRYTEAFF.

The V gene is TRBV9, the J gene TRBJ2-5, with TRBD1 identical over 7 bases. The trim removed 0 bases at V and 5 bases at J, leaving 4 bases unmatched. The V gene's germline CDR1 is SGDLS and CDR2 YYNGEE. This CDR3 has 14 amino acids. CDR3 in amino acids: CASSVDRGRETQYF. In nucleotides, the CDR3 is TGTGCCAGCAGCGTAGACAGGGGAAGGGAGACCCAGTACTTC.

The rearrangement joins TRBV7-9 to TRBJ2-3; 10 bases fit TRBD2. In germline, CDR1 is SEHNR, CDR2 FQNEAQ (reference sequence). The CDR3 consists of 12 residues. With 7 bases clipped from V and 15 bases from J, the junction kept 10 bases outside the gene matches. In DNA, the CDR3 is TGTGCCAGCATACCACTAGCGGGGCCTTCATATTTT. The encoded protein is CASIPLAGPSYF. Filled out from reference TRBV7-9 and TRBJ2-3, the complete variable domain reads DTGVSQNPRHKITKRGQNVTFRCDPISEHNRLYWYRQTLGQGPEFLTYFQNEAQLEKSRLLSDRFSAERPKGSFSTLEIQRTEQGDSAMYLCASIPLAGPSYFGPGTRLTVL.